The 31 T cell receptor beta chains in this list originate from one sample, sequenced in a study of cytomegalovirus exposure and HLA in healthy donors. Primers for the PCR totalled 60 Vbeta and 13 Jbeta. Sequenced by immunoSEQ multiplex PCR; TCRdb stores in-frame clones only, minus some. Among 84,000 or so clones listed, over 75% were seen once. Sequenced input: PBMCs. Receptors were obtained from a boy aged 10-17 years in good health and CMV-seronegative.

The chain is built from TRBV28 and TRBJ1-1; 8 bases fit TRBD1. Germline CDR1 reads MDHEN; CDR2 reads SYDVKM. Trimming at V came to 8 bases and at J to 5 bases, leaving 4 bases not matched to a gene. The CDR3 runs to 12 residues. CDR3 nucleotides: TGTGCCAGCGCGGACAGGGAAACTGAAGCTTTCTTT. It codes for CASADRETEAFF.

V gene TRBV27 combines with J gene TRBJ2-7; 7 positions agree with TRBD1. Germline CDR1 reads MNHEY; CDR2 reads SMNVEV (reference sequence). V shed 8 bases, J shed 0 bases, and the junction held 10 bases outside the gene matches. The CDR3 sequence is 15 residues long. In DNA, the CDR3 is TGTGCCAGCCGCCGAGGGACAGCAGTCTCCTACGAGCAGTACTTC. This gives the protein CASRRGTAVSYEQYF.

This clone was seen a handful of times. The CDR3 region is CASSQVFREGSYNEQFF. The CDR3 DNA follows: TGCGCCAGCAGCCAAGTGTTTCGGGAGGGCTCCTACAATGAGCAGTTCTTC. The rearrangement links TRBV4-3 to TRBJ2-1; TRBD2 matches at 8 bases. This CDR3 is 17 amino acids long. In germline, CDR1 is LGHNA, CDR2 YSLEER. The J segment lost 0 bases and the V segment lost 1 base, leaving 5 bases of the junction unmatched.

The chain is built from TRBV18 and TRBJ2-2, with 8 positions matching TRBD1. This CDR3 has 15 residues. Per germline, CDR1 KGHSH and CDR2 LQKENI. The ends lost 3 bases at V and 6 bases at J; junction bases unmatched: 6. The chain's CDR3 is CASSPTDRVAGELFF. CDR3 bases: TGTGCCAGCTCACCTACGGACAGGGTGGCCGGGGAGCTGTTTTTT.

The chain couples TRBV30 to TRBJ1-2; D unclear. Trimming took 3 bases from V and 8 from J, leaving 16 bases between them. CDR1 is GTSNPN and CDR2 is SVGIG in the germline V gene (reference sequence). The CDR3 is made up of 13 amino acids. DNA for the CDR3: TGTGCCTGGAGAGGACGGGAGGTAGGGGGCTACACCTTC. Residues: CAWRGREVGGYTF.

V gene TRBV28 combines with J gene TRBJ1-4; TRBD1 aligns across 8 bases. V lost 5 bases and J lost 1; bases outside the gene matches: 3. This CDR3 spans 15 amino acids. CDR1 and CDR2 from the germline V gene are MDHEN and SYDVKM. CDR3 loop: CASSGQGKTNEKLFF. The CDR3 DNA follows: TGTGCCAGCAGTGGACAGGGAAAAACTAATGAAAAACTGTTTTTT.

This chain's CDR3 is CASSRSGLVEETQYF. The CDR3 DNA is TGTGCCAGCAGCCGGTCGGGACTAGTTGAAGAGACCCAGTACTTC. The chain recombines TRBV7-9 with TRBJ2-5; TRBD2 aligns across 8 bases. V gave up 5 bases and J gave up 3 bases; unmatched junction bases: 8. Germline V lookup: CDR1 SEHNR, CDR2 FQNEAQ (reference sequence). The CDR3 spans 15 residues.

The CDR3 protein is CASSYDREYGYTF. The CDR3, as DNA: TGTGCCAGCAGTTATGACAGAGAATATGGCTACACCTTC. The V and J genes are TRBV7-6 and TRBJ1-2, with D perhaps TRBD1 (5 bases). The germline gives CDR1 SGHVS, CDR2 FNYEAQ. The CDR3 totals 13 residues. Trimming removed 6 bases from V and 5 bases from J, with 13 bases in between.

The CDR3, as DNA: TGTGCCAGCAGCCCGGACTCCACTGGGATGTACTTC. Protein: CASSPDSTGMYF. The chain joins TRBV7-8 to TRBJ2-7, with a possible D match to TRBD2 (5 bases). This CDR3 spans 12 amino acids. In germline, CDR1 is SGHVS, CDR2 FQNEAQ. V was pared by 5 bases and J by 12 bases, with 17 bases between.

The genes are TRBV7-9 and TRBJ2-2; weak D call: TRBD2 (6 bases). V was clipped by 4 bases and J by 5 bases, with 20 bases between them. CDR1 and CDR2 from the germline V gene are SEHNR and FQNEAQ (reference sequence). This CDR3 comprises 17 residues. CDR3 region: CASSSTSHRRETGELFF. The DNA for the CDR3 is TGTGCCAGCAGCTCTACTTCCCACAGGCGGGAAACCGGGGAGCTGTTTTTT.

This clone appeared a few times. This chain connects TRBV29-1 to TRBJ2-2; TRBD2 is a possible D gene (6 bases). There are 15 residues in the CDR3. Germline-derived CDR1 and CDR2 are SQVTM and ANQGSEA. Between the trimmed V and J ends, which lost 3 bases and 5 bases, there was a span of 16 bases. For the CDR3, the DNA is TGCAGCGTTGAGTCAGCGGGTGCTCGAACCGGGGAGCTGTTTTTT. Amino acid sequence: CSVESAGARTGELFF.

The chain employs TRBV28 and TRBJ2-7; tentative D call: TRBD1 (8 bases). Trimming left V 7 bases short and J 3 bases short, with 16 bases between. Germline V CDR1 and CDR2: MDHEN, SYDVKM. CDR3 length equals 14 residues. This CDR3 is CASKRGRGHYEQYF. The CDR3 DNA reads TGTGCCAGCAAGCGGGGCAGGGGGCACTACGAGCAGTACTTC. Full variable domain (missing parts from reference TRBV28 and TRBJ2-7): DVKVTQSSRYLVKRTGEKVFLECVQDMDHENMFWYRQDPGLGLRLIYFSYDVKMKEKGDIPEGYSVSREKKERFSLILESASTNQTSMYLCASKRGRGHYEQYFGPGTRLTVT.

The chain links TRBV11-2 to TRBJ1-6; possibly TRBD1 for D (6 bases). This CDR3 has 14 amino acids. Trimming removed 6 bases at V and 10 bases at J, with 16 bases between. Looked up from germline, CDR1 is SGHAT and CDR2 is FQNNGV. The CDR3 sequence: CASRSPTGRSPLHF. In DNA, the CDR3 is TGTGCCAGCAGATCACCGACAGGTCGGTCACCCCTCCACTTT. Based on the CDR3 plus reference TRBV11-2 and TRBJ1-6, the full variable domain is EAGVAQSPRYKIIEKRQSVAFWCNPISGHATLYWYQQILGQGPKLLIQFQNNGVVDDSQLPKDRFSAERLKGVDSTLKIQPAKLEDSAVYLCASRSPTGRSPLHFGNGTRLTVT.

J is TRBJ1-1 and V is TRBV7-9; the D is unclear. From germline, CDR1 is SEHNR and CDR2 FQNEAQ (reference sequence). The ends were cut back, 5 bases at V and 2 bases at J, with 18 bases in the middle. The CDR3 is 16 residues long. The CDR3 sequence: CASSPSRAGVNTEAFF. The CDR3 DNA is TGTGCCAGCAGCCCATCGCGGGCAGGAGTAAACACTGAAGCTTTCTTT.

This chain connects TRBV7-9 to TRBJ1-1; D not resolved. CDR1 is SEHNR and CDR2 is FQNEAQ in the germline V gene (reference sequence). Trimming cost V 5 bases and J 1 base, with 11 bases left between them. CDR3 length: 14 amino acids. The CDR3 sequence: CASSHKSENTEAFF. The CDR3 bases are TGTGCCAGCAGCCATAAGAGTGAGAACACTGAAGCTTTCTTT. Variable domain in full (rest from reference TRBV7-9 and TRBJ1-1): DTGVSQNPRHKITKRGQNVTFRCDPISEHNRLYWYRQTLGQGPEFLTYFQNEAQLEKSRLLSDRFSAERPKGSFSTLEIQRTEQGDSAMYLCASSHKSENTEAFFGQGTRLTVV.

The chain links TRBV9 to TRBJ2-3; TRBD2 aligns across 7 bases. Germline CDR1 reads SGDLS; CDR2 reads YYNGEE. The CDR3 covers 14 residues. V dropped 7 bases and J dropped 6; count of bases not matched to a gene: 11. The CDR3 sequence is CASGASGTTDTQYF. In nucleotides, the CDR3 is TGTGCCAGCGGAGCGTCCGGGACTACCGATACGCAGTATTTT.

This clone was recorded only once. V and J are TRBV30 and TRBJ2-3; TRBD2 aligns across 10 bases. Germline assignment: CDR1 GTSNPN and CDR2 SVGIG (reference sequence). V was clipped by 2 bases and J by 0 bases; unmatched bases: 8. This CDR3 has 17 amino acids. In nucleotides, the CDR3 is TGTGCCTGGAGTCCACTACTAGCGGGGCATAGCACAGATACGCAGTATTTT. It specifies CAWSPLLAGHSTDTQYF.

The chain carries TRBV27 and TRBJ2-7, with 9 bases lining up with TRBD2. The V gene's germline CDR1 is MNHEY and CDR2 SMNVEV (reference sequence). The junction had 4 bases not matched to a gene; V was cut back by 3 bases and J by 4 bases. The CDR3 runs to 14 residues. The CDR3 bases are TGTGCCAGCAGTTTGGCTAGCGGGATGTACGAGCAGTACTTC. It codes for CASSLASGMYEQYF.

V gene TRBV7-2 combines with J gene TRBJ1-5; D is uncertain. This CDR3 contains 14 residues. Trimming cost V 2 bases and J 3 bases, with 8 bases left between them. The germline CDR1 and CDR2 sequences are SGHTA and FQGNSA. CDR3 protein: CASSLYENNQPQHF. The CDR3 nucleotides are TGTGCCAGCAGCTTATACGAGAACAATCAGCCCCAGCATTTT.

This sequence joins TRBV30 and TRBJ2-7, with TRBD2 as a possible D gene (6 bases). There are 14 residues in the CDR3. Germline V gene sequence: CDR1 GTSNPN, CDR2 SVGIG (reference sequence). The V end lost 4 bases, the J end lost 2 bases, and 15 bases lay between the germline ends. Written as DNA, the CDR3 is TGTGCCTGGAATCGACTAGTATCACCCTACGAGCAGTACTTC. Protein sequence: CAWNRLVSPYEQYF.

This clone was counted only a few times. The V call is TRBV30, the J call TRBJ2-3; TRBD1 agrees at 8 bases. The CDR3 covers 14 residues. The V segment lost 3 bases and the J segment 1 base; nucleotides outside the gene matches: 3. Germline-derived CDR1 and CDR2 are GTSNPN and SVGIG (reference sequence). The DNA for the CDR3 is TGTGCCTGGAGGGGGGACAGGCGCACAGATACGCAGTATTTT. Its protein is CAWRGDRRTDTQYF. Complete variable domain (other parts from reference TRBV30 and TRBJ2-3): SQTIHQWPATLVQPVGSPLSLECTVEGTSNPNLYWYRQAAGRGLQLLFYSVGIGQISSEVPQNLSASRPQDRQFILSSKKLLLSDSGFYLCAWRGDRRTDTQYFGPGTRLTVL.

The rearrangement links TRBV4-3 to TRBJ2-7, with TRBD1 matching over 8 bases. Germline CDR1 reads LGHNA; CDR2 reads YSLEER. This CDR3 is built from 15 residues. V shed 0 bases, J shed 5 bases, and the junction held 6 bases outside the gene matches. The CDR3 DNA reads TGCGCCAGCAGCCAAGAGATGGACAGGGCCGACGAGCAGTACTTC. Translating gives CASSQEMDRADEQYF.

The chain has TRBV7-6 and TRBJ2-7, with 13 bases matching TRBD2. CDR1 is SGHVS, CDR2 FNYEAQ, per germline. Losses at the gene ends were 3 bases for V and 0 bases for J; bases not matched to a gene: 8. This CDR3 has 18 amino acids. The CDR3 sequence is CASSFLTSGRPSSYEQYF. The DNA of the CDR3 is TGTGCCAGCAGCTTTTTGACTAGCGGGAGGCCGAGCTCCTACGAGCAGTACTTC.

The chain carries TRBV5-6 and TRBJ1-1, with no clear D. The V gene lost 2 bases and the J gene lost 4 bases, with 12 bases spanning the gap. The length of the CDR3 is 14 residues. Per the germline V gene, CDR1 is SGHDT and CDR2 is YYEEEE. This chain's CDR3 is CASSLEGRSTEAFF. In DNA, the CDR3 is TGTGCCAGCAGCTTAGAGGGTCGGAGCACTGAAGCTTTCTTT.

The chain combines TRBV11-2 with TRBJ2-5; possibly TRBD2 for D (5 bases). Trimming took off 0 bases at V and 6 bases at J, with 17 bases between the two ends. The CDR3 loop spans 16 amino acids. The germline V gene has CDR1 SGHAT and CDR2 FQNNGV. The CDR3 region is CASSLDLGQAGKTQYF. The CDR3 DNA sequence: TGTGCCAGCAGCTTAGATTTAGGGCAGGCCGGGAAGACCCAGTACTTC.

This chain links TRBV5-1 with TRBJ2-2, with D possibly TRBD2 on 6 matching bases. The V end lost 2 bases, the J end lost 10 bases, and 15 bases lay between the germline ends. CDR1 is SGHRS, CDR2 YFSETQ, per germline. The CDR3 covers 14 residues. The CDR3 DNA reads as TGCGCCAGCAGCTTCCGGGACTCACAGGTGGAGCTGTTTTTT. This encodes CASSFRDSQVELFF. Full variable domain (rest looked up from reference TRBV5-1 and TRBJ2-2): KAGVTQTPRYLIKTRGQQVTLSCSPISGHRSVSWYQQTPGQGLQFLFEYFSETQRNKGNFPGRFSGRQFSNSRSEMNVSTLELGDSALYLCASSFRDSQVELFFGEGSRLTVL.

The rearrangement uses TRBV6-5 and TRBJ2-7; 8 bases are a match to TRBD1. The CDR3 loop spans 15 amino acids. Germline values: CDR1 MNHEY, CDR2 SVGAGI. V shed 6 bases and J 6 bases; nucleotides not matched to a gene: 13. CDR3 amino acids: CASSRPGQGSGEQYF. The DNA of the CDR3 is TGTGCCAGCAGCCGCCCAGGACAGGGTAGCGGCGAGCAGTACTTC.

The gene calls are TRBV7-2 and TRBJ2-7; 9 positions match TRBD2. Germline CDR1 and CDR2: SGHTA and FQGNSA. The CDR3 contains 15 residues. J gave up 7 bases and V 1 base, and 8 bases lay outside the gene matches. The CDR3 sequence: CASSLELAGPGEQYF. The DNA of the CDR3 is TGTGCCAGCAGCTTAGAGCTAGCGGGGCCGGGGGAGCAGTACTTC. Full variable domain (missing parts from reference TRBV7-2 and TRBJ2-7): GAGVSQSPSNKVTEKGKDVELRCDPISGHTALYWYRQSLGQGLEFLIYFQGNSAPDKSGLPSDRFSAERTGGSVSTLTIQRTQQEDSAVYLCASSLELAGPGEQYFGPGTRLTVT.

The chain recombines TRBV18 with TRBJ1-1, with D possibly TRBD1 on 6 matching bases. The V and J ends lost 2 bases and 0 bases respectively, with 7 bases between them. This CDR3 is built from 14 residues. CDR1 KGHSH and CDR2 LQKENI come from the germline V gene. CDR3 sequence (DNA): TGTGCCAGCTCACCATGGACAGTGAACACTGAAGCTTTCTTT. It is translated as CASSPWTVNTEAFF.

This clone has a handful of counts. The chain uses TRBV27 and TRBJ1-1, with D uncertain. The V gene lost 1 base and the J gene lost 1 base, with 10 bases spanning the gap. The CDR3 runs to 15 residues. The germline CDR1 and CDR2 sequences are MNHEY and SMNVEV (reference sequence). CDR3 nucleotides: TGTGCCAGCAGTTTATTGGGCCTCAAGAACACTGAAGCTTTCTTT. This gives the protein CASSLLGLKNTEAFF.

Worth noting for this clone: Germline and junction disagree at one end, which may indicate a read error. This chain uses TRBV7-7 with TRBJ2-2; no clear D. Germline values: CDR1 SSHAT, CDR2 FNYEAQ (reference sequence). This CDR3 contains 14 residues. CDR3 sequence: CASSLAASTGELFF. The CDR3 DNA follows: TGTGCTAGCAGCTTAGCAGCTTCCACCGGGGAGCTGTTTTTT.